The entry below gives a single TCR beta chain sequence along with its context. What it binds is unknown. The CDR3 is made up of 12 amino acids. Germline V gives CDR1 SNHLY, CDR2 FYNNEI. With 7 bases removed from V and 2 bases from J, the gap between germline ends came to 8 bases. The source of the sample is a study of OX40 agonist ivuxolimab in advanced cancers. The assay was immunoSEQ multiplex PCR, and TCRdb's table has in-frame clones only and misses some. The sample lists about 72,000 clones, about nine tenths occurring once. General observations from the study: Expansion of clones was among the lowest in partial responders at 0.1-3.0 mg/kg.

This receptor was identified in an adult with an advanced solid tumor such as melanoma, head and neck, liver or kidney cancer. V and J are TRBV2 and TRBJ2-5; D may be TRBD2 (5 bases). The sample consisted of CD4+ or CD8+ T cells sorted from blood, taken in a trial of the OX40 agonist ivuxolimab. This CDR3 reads CASNGEQETQYF. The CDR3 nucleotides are TGTGCCAGCAATGGGGAGCAAGAGACCCAGTACTTC.